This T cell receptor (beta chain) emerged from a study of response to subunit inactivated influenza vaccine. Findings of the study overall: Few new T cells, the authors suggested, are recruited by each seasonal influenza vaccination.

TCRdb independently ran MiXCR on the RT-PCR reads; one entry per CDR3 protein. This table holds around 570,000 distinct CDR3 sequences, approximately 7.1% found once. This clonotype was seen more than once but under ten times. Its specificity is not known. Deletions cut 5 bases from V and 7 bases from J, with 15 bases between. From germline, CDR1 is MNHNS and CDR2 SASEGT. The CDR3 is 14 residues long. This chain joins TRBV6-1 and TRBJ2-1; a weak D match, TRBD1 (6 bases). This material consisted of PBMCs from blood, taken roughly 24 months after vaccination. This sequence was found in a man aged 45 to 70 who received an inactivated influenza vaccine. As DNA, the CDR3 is TGTGCCAGCAGTACCACAGGGTTAGGGAATGAGCAGTTCTTC. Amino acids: CASSTTGLGNEQFF.